This is a list of T cell receptor beta chains from one sample in a study of T cells in Graves' hyperthyroidism and ophthalmopathy. TCRdb itself ran the multiplex PCR reads through MiXCR, one entry per CDR3 protein. The table shows 270,000 or so distinct CDR3 sequences, with under 30% occurring only once. The sequenced sample was blood. These receptor sequences come from a man aged 40-49 years with Graves' hyperthyroidism that later progressed to Graves' ophthalmopathy. Both conserved end residues are part of each CDR3. The order of the fields is V gene, CDR3 protein.

V: TRBV28
CDR3: CASSLLKLWGGNQPQHF

V: TRBV20-1
CDR3: CSASTGMLNTEAFF

V: TRBV19
CDR3: CASSIVGTGITYGYTF

V: TRBV5-6
CDR3: CASSWAPQETQYF

V: TRBV20-1
CDR3: CSAKRGGQKNEQYF

V: TRBV6-2/TRBV6-3
CDR3: CASSYPRVRRGDTEAFF

V: TRBV7-3
CDR3: CASSQTLGTKETQYF

V: TRBV20-1
CDR3: CSARDAAVRQETQYF

V: TRBV12-3/TRBV12-4
CDR3: CASSSRTVSFDYGYTF

V: TRBV12-3/TRBV12-4
CDR3: CASRPQGSNTEAFF

V: TRBV6-1
CDR3: CASSRRTGGKNQPQHF